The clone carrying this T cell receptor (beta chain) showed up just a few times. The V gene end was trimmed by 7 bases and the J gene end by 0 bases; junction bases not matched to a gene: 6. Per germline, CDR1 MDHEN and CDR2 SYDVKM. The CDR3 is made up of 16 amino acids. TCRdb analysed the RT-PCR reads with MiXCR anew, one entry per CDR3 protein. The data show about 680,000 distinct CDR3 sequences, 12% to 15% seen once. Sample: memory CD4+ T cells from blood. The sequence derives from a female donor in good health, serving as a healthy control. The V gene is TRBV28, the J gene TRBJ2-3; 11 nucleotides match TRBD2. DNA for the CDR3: TGTGCCAGCATCTCCGGGACTAGCGGAAGCACAGATACGCAGTATTTT. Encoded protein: CASISGTSGSTDTQYF.